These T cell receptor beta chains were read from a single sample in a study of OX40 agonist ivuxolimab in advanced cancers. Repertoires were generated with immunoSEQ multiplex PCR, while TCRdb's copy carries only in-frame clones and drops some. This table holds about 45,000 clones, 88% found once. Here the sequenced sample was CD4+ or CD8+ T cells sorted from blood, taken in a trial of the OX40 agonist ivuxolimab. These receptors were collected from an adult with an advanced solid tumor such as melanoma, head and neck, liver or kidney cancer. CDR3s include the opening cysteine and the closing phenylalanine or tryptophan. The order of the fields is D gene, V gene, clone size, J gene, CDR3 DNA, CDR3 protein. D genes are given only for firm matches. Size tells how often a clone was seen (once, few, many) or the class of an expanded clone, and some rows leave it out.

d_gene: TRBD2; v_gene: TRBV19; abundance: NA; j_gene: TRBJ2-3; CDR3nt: TGTGCCAGTAGTCTTAGCGGGAGGGGCCCAGATACGCAGTATTTT; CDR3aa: CASSLSGRGPDTQYF
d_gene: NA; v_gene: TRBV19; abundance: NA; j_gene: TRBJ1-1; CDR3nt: TGTGCCAGTCAAAGGCCCCAAACAGGGAACACTGAAGCTTTCTTT; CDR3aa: CASQRPQTGNTEAFF
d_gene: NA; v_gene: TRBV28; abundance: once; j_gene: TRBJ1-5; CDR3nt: TGTGCCAGCAGCCGACTCAGGGCCGGCAATCAGCCCCAGCATTTT; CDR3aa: CASSRLRAGNQPQHF
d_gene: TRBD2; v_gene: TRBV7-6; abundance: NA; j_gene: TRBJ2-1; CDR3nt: TGTGCCAGCAGCTTAGGTTGGGGCCATCCTAGCGGGCGCTCCTACAATGAGCAGTTCTTC; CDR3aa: CASSLGWGHPSGRSYNEQFF
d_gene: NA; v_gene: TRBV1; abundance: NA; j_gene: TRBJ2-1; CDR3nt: TGCGCCAGCAGCCACTTTCTGACTAGCGGGAATGCGAATGAGCAGTTCTTC; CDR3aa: CASSHFLTSGNANEQFF
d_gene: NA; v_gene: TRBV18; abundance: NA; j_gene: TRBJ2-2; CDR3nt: TGTGCCAGCTCACCACCGCATAGTGGATCGAACACCGGGGAGCTGTTTTTT; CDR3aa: CASSPPHSGSNTGELFF
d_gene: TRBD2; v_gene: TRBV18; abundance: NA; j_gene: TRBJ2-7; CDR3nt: TGTGCCAGCTCACCAGGGGGACTAGCCTACGAGCAGTACTTC; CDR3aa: CASSPGGLAYEQYF
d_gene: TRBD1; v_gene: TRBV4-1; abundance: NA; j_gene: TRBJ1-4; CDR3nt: TGCGCCAGCAGCCAGGGAGGGACAGTAGATGAAAAACTGTTTTTT; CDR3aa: CASSQGGTVDEKLFF
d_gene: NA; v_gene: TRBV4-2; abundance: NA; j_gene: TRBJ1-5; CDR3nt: TGTGCCAGCAGCTATTACAGCAATCAGCCCCAGCATTTT; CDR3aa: CASSYYSNQPQHF
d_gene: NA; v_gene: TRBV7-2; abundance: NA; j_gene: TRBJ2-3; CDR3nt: TGTGCCAGCAGCAGCGGTCGCACAGATACGCAGTATTTT; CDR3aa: CASSSGRTDTQYF
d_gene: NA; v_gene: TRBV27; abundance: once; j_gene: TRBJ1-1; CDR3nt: TGTGCCAGCAGTTTTTCACAGACAAACACTGAAGCTTTCTTT; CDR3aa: CASSFSQTNTEAFF
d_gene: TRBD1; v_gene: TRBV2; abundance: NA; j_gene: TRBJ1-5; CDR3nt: TGTGCCAGCAGGGACAGGGGCTATCAGCCCCAGCATTTT; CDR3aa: CASRDRGYQPQHF
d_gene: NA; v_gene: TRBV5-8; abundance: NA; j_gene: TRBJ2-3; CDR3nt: TGTGCCAGCAGCTTGTACTTCACAGATACGCAGTATTTT; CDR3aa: CASSLYFTDTQYF
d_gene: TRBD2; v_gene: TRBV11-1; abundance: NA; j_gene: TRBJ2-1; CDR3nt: TGTGCCAGCAGCTTCGAGACTAGCGGGAGGAATGAGCAGTTCTTC; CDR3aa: CASSFETSGRNEQFF
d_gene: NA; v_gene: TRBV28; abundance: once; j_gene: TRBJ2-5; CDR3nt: TGTGCCAGCAGTCCGCCGGGGCTCGCAAAGACCCAGTACTTC; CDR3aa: CASSPPGLAKTQYF
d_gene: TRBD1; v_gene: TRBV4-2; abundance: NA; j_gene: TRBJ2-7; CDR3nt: TGTGCCAGCAGCCAAGATGGGGGACAGAGGTACGAGCAGTACTTC; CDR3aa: CASSQDGGQRYEQYF
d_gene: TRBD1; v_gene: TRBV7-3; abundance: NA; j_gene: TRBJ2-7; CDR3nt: TGTGCCAGCAGCTTAAAGGGTTACAGGGGCGAGCAGTACTTC; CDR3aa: CASSLKGYRGEQYF
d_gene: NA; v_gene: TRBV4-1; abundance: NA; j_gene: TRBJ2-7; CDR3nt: TGCGCCAGCAGCCAAGATGAGAGCAGGAGGCAGAACGAGCAGTACTTC; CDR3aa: CASSQDESRRQNEQYF
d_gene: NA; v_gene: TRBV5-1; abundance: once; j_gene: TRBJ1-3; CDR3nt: TGCGCCAGCAGCTTGGTTGGCAGCATTGGCGGAAACACCATATATTTT; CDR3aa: CASSLVGSIGGNTIYF
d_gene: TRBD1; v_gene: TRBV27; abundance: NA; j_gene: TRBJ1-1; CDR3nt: TGTGCCAGCAGCACAGGCGGGACAGCTGTTAACACTGAAGCTTTCTTT; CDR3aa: CASSTGGTAVNTEAFF
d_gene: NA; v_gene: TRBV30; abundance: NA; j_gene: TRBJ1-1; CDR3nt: TGTGCCTGGAGTCCCCGTGAAGGGACCAACACTGAAGCTTTCTTT; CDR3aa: CAWSPREGTNTEAFF
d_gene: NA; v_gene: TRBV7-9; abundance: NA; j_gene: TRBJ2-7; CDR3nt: TGTGCCAGCGGGTTGGGGTACGAGCAGTACTTC; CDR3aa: CASGLGYEQYF
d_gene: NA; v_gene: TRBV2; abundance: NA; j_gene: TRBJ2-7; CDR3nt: TGTGCCAGCACGCTCGCCAAGGGTATCTACGAGCAGTACTTC; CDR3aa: CASTLAKGIYEQYF
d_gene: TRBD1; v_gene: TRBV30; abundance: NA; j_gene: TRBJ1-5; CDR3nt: TGTGCCTGGGCGACAGGGATTAACCAGCCCCAGCATTTT; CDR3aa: CAWATGINQPQHF
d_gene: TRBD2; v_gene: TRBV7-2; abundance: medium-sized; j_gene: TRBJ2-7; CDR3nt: TGTGCCAGCAGCTTAGGCCTAGCGGTTTCCTACGAGCAGTACTTC; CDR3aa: CASSLGLAVSYEQYF
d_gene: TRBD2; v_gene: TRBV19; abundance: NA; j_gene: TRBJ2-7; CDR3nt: TGTGCCAGTAGTATCGGGGGGGGCTTAACCTACGAGCAGTACTTC; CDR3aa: CASSIGGGLTYEQYF
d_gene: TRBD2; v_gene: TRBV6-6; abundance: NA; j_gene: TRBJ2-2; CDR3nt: TGTGCCAGCAGTGAGGGGACTAGCGGGAGCGGGGAGCTGTTTTTT; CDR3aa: CASSEGTSGSGELFF
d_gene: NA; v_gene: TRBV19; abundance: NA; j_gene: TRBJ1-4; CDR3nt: TGTGCCAGTAGTATATCCAGGGCTACAACTAATGAAAAACTGTTTTTT; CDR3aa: CASSISRATTNEKLFF
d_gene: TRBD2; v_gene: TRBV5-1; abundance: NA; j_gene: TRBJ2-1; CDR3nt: TGCGCCAGCAGCTTGGTCCTAGCGGGGTACAATGAGCAGTTCTTC; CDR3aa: CASSLVLAGYNEQFF
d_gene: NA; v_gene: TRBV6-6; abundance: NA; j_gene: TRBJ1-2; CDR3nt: TGTGCCAGCAGTGCCGCCGGGGGCCCTAACTATGGCTACACCTTC; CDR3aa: CASSAAGGPNYGYTF
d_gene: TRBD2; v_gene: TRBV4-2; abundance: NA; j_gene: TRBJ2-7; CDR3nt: TGTGCCAGCAGCCAACCCAACGGGGAGGGTACCTACGAGCAGTACTTC; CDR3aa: CASSQPNGEGTYEQYF
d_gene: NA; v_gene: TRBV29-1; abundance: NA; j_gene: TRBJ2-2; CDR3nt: TGCAGCGTTGCGGGAGCGGATCTAGGCGGGGAGCTGTTTTTT; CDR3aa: CSVAGADLGGELFF
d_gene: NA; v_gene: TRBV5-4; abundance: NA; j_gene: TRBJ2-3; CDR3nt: TGTGCCAGCAGTTCGGACAGCTCTAGCACAGATACGCAGTATTTT; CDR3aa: CASSSDSSSTDTQYF
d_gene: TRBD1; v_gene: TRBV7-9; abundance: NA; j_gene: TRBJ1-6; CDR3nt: TGTGCCAGCAGCTCCGAATCCCACTTGGGACAGGGCAGCGGTTCACCCCTCCACTTT; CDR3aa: CASSSESHLGQGSGSPLHF
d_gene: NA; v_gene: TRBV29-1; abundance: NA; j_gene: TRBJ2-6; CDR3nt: TGCAGCGTTGCCGTCAACCCCTCTGGGGCCAACGTCCTGACTTTC; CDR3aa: CSVAVNPSGANVLTF